Described below is a single T cell receptor (beta chain) sequence and its context. This clone was recorded a few times. Its specific antigen is unknown. There are no base qualities to consult, and no much larger clone falls within one base. TCRbeta CDR3 regions were amplified from genomic DNA by means of the immunoSEQ Assay, a bias-controlled multiplex PCR. In the source study's methods: The number of nucleated cells in each sample was estimated by amplification of reference gene primers within the assay. Sequence reads were collapsed and filtered to measure the absolute abundance of every unique TCRbeta CDR3 rearrangement. For each sample, productive Simpson clonality was calculated by taking the square root of Simpson's diversity index across productive rearrangements. Sourced from immuneACCESS, this table was stored by TCRdb with only in-frame sequences that have V and J called. A share of the clones is absent; for the studies checked, an unresolved V gene accounts for under half, and the remainder has no known explanation. V, J and clone size derive from that table, while D and trimming were established from the DNA sequence. For this sample the table gives a few hundred thousand clones, of which over 75% were detected only once. The ten largest clones capture 1.9% of the sample.

Compared with germline, V lacks 6 bases and J lacks 9 bases; bases without a gene match: 5. There are 13 amino acids in the CDR3, from cysteine to phenylalanine inclusive. Left in the record is the CDR3 DNA by itself, 39 bases read in frame from the first base. CDR1 is given as LNHDA and CDR2 as SQIVND, both from the germline V gene (reference sequence). This entry belongs to a study of blood T cell repertoires in COVID-19 (dated by TCRdb to about 2020). For the study in its entirety: Collaborator samples came from the United States, Italy and Spain and covered acute and convalescent phases of COVID-19. The prospective study material was composed of cDNA or gDNA derived from T cells, B-cell-depleted T cells, or PBMCs. Deeply sampled blood TCRbeta repertoires from subjects exposed to, actively infected with, or recovered from COVID-19 were included in the dataset. The repertoires were released in a freely available public database meant as a resource for research on the immune response to SARS-CoV-2. The samples were drawn from the first 160 participants of the ongoing ImmuneRACE study and from some 1,300 subjects provided by 6 global collaborators. A de-identified subject ID, COVID-19 status, age in years and sex were almost always included in the sample metadata. Where available, HLA class I and class II types were obtained from metadata supplied by the sample provider rather than from assay-based typing. Overall study results and their limits: How much clinical and demographic metadata was included differed by source and by participant, and the metadata was provided uncurated.

Another Seattle source contributed samples from volunteer blood donors who had recovered from COVID-19. Each collaborating institution followed its own protocols to collect whole blood in K2EDTA tubes. For TCRbeta analysis, collaborators shipped samples in one of three forms: frozen whole blood, isolated PBMCs, or DNA extracted from either of those sample types. Sequencing input: peripheral blood. The origin of this receptor is a man aged 25 to 40 who had recovered from COVID-19. The rearrangement joined TRBV19 to TRBJ1-6, and 7 junction bases match TRBD1. The CDR3 region reads CASSEDRSSPLHF. The nucleotide sequence is given as TGTGCCAGTAGCGAGGACAGGTCTTCACCCCTCCACTTT.